The clone carrying this TCR beta chain counts as medium-sized. Its target is unknown. The CDR3 totals 15 residues. The germline CDR1 and CDR2 sequences are MNHEY and SMNVEV (reference sequence). Trimming pared 0 bases from V and 9 bases from J, leaving 16 bases between. Assay: immunoSEQ multiplex PCR; the TCRdb copy retains only in-frame clones and omits some. The table has around 18,000 clones, roughly 72% seen once. The data are from a study of T cells in narcolepsy. Whole-study findings and limits: Reportedly, autoreactive clonotypes were serially detected in patients' blood but not controls'. Same-patient CSF and blood CD4+ T cell clonotypes included HCRT-specific and TRIB2-specific autoreactive ones.

This chain joins TRBV27 and TRBJ2-3; weak D call: TRBD2 (5 bases). Sequencing input: CD45RA- memory CD8+ T cells from PBMCs. The clonotype comes from a human donor with narcolepsy. CDR3 sequence: CASSLSAGLPGTQYF. DNA of the CDR3: TGTGCCAGCAGTTTATCTGCAGGACTGCCGGGAACGCAGTATTTT.